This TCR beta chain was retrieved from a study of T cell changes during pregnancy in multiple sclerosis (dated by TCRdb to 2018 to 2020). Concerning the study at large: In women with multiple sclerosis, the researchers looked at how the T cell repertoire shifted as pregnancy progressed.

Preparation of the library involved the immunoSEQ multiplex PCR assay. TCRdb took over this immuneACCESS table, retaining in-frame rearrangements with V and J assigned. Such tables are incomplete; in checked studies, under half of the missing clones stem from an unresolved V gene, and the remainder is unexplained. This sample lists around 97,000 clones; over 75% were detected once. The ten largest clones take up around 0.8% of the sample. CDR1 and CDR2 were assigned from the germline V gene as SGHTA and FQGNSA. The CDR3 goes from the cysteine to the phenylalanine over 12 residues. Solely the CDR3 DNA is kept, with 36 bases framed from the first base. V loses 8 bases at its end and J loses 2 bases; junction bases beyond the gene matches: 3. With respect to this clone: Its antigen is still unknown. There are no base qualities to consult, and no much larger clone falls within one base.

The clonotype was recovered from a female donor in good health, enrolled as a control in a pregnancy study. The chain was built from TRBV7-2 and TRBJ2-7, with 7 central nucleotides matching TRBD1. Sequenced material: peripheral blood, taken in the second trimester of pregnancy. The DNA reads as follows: TGTGCCAGCCGGGGACAGACCTACGAGCAGTACTTC. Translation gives CASRGQTYEQYF.